The source of this T cell receptor beta chain is a study of regulatory T cells in long-lasting Graves disease. Study conclusions and caveats: Peripheral blood, not thyroid tissue, was the sole material studied.

This clonotype was counted at least ten times. Antigen unknown. In building TCR beta libraries, iRepertoire HTBI primers were used together with Arm-PCR of CDR3 regions. TCRdb reprocessed the multiplex PCR reads via MiXCR and lists one record per CDR3 protein. The sample comprises hundreds of thousands of distinct CDR3 sequences, about 13% of which are singletons, and under 10% rests with the top ten. The V gene end was trimmed by 5 bases and the J gene end by 0 bases; junction bases not matched to a gene: 4. The CDR3 contains 15 residues. Germline CDR1 is LGHNT and CDR2 is FRNRAP. Time point noted: newly diagnosed GD, antithyroid drugs for less than 3 months. PBMC RNA was the source of the TCR library. This same sample was also taken into another study, of T cells in Graves' hyperthyroidism and ophthalmopathy. This second study says: Over 18 months, lack of ophthalmopathy progression marked Graves' hyperthyroidism as stable.

V and J are TRBV12-5 and TRBJ2-7, with 10 bases aligning to TRBD1. The sequence came from a man aged 25-45 years with Graves disease. The specimen was peripheral blood mononuclear cells (PBMCs), collected at new diagnosis, from a patient treated with antithyroid drugs. The chain's CDR3 is CASGDRGPYSYEQYF. The CDR3 DNA reads as TGTGCTAGTGGTGACAGGGGGCCATACTCCTACGAGCAGTACTTC.